These T cell receptor beta chains were read from a single sample in a study of T cell repertoires in cytomegalovirus infection. Their specific antigens are unknown. TCRdb ran MiXCR on the reads and lists one entry per CDR3 protein. The sample carries approximately 340,000 distinct CDR3 sequences, just under 30% recorded once. The sequencing here drew on cultured PBMCs, taken from culture after CMV antigen stimulation. The source of these receptors is a human donor in good health (CMV status not recorded). Some clones in this sample may be carry-over from other donors' samples. Both conserved end residues are part of each CDR3.

v_call	j_call	cdr3_aa
TRBV6-5	TRBJ2-2	CASSYKAGGHTGELFF
TRBV7-2	TRBJ2-7	CASSLAPLAGVIPRNYEQYF
TRBV7-9	TRBJ2-1	CASSLGLAGSSYNEQFF
TRBV7-8	TRBJ1-1	CASSLARYMNTEAFF
TRBV12-3/TRBV12-4	TRBJ1-2	CASNREGADGYTF
TRBV12-3/TRBV12-4	TRBJ1-1	CASSSSDRNTEAFF
TRBV7-3	TRBJ1-1	CASSLMSGGRSTEAFF
TRBV18	TRBJ2-7	CASSLSRGSYEQYF
TRBV28	TRBJ1-5	CASSPLGRFQPQHF
TRBV29-1	TRBJ2-4	CSVGQGAGKNIQYF
TRBV7-9	TRBJ2-7	CASSPQAGRAYEQYF
TRBV12-3/TRBV12-4	TRBJ2-7	CASSLRSGFYEQYF
TRBV24-1	TRBJ2-7	CATSDSYGNYEQYF
TRBV29-1	TRBJ2-1	CSARLAVSFKDEQFF
TRBV12-3/TRBV12-4	TRBJ2-7	CASSLGTPTYEQYF
TRBV5-1	TRBJ2-3	CASSLSQISTDTQYF
TRBV28	TRBJ2-2	CASSLFTLRKNTGELFF
TRBV7-4	TRBJ1-4	CASSSPTGRGEKLFF
TRBV7-8	TRBJ2-7	CASSPETVSSLPYEQYF
TRBV12-3/TRBV12-4	TRBJ2-7	CASSLSPHNGDEQYF
TRBV11-2	TRBJ2-7	CASSLEVLHEQYF
TRBV7-2	TRBJ2-7	CASSLGGTGQIEQYF
TRBV6-6	TRBJ2-5	CASSYSSRQPYQETQYF
TRBV7-9	TRBJ2-1	CASSLWGSGSNEQFF
TRBV6-1	TRBJ2-1	CASSGRGDEQFF
TRBV6-2/TRBV6-3	TRBJ1-3	CASSGQYSGNTIYF
TRBV27	TRBJ1-2	CASSLFPRQERGYTF
TRBV27	TRBJ2-7	CASSLSGTSSYEQYF
TRBV6-8	TRBJ2-1	CASSYKPHEQFF
TRBV11-2	TRBJ2-5	CASSLIPNRVGETQYF
TRBV27	TRBJ2-2	CASSHPLWDNTGELFF
TRBV11-2	TRBJ2-1	CASSLLRGGNNEQFF
TRBV6-2/TRBV6-3	TRBJ2-7	CASLLAGSYEQYF
TRBV5-4	TRBJ2-7	CASSPAGGSGYEQYF
TRBV6-5	TRBJ2-5	CASSYGGRGGSETQYF
TRBV19	TRBJ2-1	CASVAGNSYNEQFF
TRBV12-3/TRBV12-4	TRBJ2-3	CASSLTGEEDTQYF
TRBV7-9	TRBJ1-2	CASTLSGQGYTF
TRBV12-3/TRBV12-4	TRBJ2-5	CASSTGFQETQYF
TRBV10-3	TRBJ1-1	CAISGVGPEAFF
TRBV25-1	TRBJ1-2	CASSDDNYGYTF
TRBV20-1	TRBJ2-2	CSATADSANTGELFF
TRBV7-9	TRBJ1-5	CASSLEVEPQHF
TRBV7-6	TRBJ2-3	CASSGSSGVSTDTQYF
TRBV27	TRBJ2-7	CATSRTSASYEQYF
TRBV15	TRBJ2-7	CATSRDRDSSYEQYF
TRBV7-2	TRBJ1-4	CAYAVGRIVSETNEKLFF
TRBV7-9	TRBJ2-1	CASSPPIPGALQNEQFF
TRBV7-3	TRBJ2-3	CASSPPGQGNTDTQYF
TRBV7-2	TRBJ1-6	CASSPPKGSPLHF